What follows are 32 T cell receptor beta chains derived from one specimen sequenced in a study of T cells in Graves' hyperthyroidism and ophthalmopathy. Authors of the study amplified TCR beta CDR3 regions from RNA transcripts. HTBI primers were the set used in a first-round RT-PCR of the TCR CDR3. TCRdb processed the multiplex PCR reads anew with MiXCR; each CDR3 protein has one entry. The table records 380,000 or so distinct CDR3 sequences, roughly 14% of them present only once. Input material: blood. The receptors stem from a man aged 30 to 39 with Graves' hyperthyroidism that later progressed to Graves' ophthalmopathy.

This clonotype was seen many times. V usage is TRBV7-2 and J usage is TRBJ1-2; no clear D. There are 11 residues in the CDR3. The germline gives CDR1 SGHTA, CDR2 FQGNSA. Trimming removed 5 bases from V and 8 bases from J, with 9 bases in between. This CDR3 reads CASSRIGGYTF. The DNA for the CDR3 is TGTGCCAGCAGCCGGATTGGGGGCTACACCTTC. Drawing the rest from reference TRBV7-2 and TRBJ1-2, the complete variable domain is GAGVSQSPSNKVTEKGKDVELRCDPISGHTALYWYRQSLGQGLEFLIYFQGNSAPDKSGLPSDRFSAERTGGSVSTLTIQRTQQEDSAVYLCASSRIGGYTFGSGTRLTVV.

The V gene is TRBV19, the J gene TRBJ2-1; 10 nucleotides match TRBD2. Germline V gene sequence: CDR1 LNHDA, CDR2 SQIVND (reference sequence). CDR3 length: 19 residues. V dropped 3 bases and J dropped 0; count of bases not matched to a gene: 11. DNA for the CDR3: TGTGCCAGTAGTATTTTAGCGGGGGGTCCATTAAGCTCCTACAATGAGCAGTTCTTC. Residues: CASSILAGGPLSSYNEQFF.

This clonotype was seen repeatedly, ten times or more. The gene calls are TRBV2 and TRBJ2-7, with D maybe TRBD2 (6 bases). V was clipped by 9 bases and J by 3 bases, with 21 bases between them. The CDR3 is 15 amino acids. Germline CDR1 SNHLY, CDR2 FYNNEI. The CDR3 loop reads CASSQVVRGYYEQYF. CDR3 bases: TGTGCCAGTAGTCAGGTTGTGCGGGGCTACTACGAGCAGTACTTC.

The sample holds many counts of this clonotype. This chain connects TRBV6-1 to TRBJ2-3; a possible D gene is TRBD2 (5 bases). The CDR3 spans 15 residues. The ends were cut back, 7 bases at V and 2 bases at J, with 16 bases in the middle. Looked up from germline, CDR1 is MNHNS and CDR2 is SASEGT. CDR3: CASIPPRGFTDTQYF. CDR3 bases: TGTGCCAGCATCCCCCCCCGGGGTTTCACAGATACGCAGTATTTT.

Worth noting for this clonotype: With a much larger clone just one base away, this may be a read error. The chain recombines TRBV11-2 with TRBJ1-1, with a weak D call TRBD1 (6 bases). This CDR3 has 12 residues. Germline CDR1 is SGHAT and CDR2 is FQNNGV. CDR3 DNA: TGTGCCAGCAGCACCCGGACAGACGTAGCTCTCTTT. It encodes CASSTRTDVALF.

This clonotype occurred a few times. The chain links TRBV5-4 to TRBJ2-5; D not resolved. V lost 0 bases and J lost 2, with 8 bases in between. Germline loops: CDR1 SGHNT, CDR2 YYREEE (reference sequence). The CDR3 length is 14 residues. In DNA, the CDR3 is TGTGCCAGCAGCTTGGTGGCAGAACAAGAGACCCAGTACTTC. Its translation: CASSLVAEQETQYF.

At least ten counts were recorded for this clonotype. The chain uses TRBV11-2 and TRBJ2-5; D gene ambiguous. The V gene lost 5 bases and the J gene lost 7 bases, with 17 bases spanning the gap. The CDR3 contains 14 residues. Germline loops: CDR1 SGHAT, CDR2 FQNNGV. The CDR3 reads CASSPGRLAATQYF. The CDR3 region has the DNA TGTGCCAGCAGCCCCGGTCGGCTCGCGGCGACCCAGTACTTC.

This clonotype was counted ten times or more. This chain links TRBV9 with TRBJ1-1; D gene uncertain. Germline CDR1 and CDR2: SGDLS and YYNGEE. The CDR3 totals 14 residues. V was pared by 0 bases and J by 1 base, with 7 bases between. The CDR3: CASSVAPENTEAFF. CDR3 coding DNA: TGTGCCAGCAGCGTAGCCCCAGAGAACACTGAAGCTTTCTTT.

This clonotype was counted ten times or more. This sequence joins TRBV10-3 and TRBJ1-2; the match to TRBD1 covers 10 bases. V gave up 5 bases and J gave up 5 bases; unmatched junction bases: 11. Germline CDR1 ENHRY, CDR2 SYGVKD. The CDR3 has 16 residues. In DNA, the CDR3 is TGTGCCATCAGTCAGACAGGGGGCGATAAGGAATATGGCTACACCTTC. Residues: CAISQTGGDKEYGYTF.

This clonotype has more than one count but fewer than ten. The rearrangement joins TRBV15 to TRBJ2-3; D remains ambiguous. With 1 base removed from V and 2 bases from J, the gap between germline ends came to 10 bases. Germline lookup yields CDR1 LNHNV and CDR2 YYDKDF (reference sequence). The CDR3 covers 15 residues. CDR3 protein: CATSRGGSSTDTQYF. CDR3 bases: TGTGCCACCAGCAGAGGCGGAAGCTCCACAGATACGCAGTATTTT.

This clonotype was counted at least ten times. This chain links TRBV11-3 with TRBJ2-2; D gene ambiguous. CDR1 is SGHNT and CDR2 is YENEEA in the germline V gene. V dropped 6 bases and J dropped 6 bases, with 11 bases sitting between them. The CDR3 runs 13 residues. The CDR3 loop is CASSPVRAGELFF. The CDR3 DNA is TGTGCCAGCAGTCCCGTTCGGGCCGGGGAGCTGTTTTTT.

Regarding this clonotype: One end of the junction does not line up with germline, which may come from a read error. The chain carries TRBV9 and TRBJ2-1, with D perhaps assigned TRBD1 or TRBD2 (6 bases each). CDR1 and CDR2 from the germline V gene are SGDLS and YYNGEE. The CDR3 is 13 amino acids. The CDR3 loop is CASSVLGGNKQFF. The CDR3 DNA reads TGTGCCAGCAGCGTATTGGGGGGCAATAAGCAGTTCTTC.

This clonotype was observed many times. This chain uses TRBV7-8 with TRBJ2-7; the D gene is possibly TRBD1 (6 bases). The CDR3 spans 13 residues. The V gene lost 3 bases and the J gene lost 2 bases, with 8 bases spanning the gap. From germline, CDR1 is SGHVS and CDR2 FQNEAQ. The CDR3 is CASSFTGPYEQYF. DNA for the CDR3: TGTGCCAGCAGCTTCACAGGGCCCTACGAGCAGTACTTC.

On this clonotype: Here the CDR3 omits its conserved ending phenylalanine or tryptophan, so a read error is the likely source. The chain is built from TRBV2 and TRBJ2-1; D remains unclear. In germline, CDR1 is SNHLY, CDR2 FYNNEI. V was shortened by 6 bases and J by 6 bases, with 9 bases between the two germline ends. The CDR3 extends over 12 amino acids. The CDR3 protein is CASSFDFNEQFL. CDR3 bases: TGTGCCAGCAGCTTCGACTTCAATGAGCAGTTCCTC.

This clonotype was seen many times. V gene TRBV30 combines with J gene TRBJ2-7; D call uncertain. V lost 1 base and J lost 3, with 4 bases in between. CDR1 and CDR2 (germline): GTSNPN, SVGIG (reference sequence). This CDR3 comprises 11 residues. CDR3 protein: CAWSDHYEQYF. In DNA form, the CDR3 reads TGTGCCTGGAGTGATCACTACGAGCAGTACTTC.

Regarding this clonotype: It may be a read error: a sequence one base away is much more abundant. The J gene is TRBJ1-4, the V gene TRBV11-2; the D is unclear. The CDR3 runs 14 residues. From germline, CDR1 is SGHAT and CDR2 FQNNGV. CDR3 protein: CASSLDATNEKLYF. The DNA for the CDR3 is TGTGCCAGCAGCTTAGACGCAACTAATGAAAAACTGTATTTT.

This rearrangement joins TRBV6-1 to TRBJ1-1; 8 positions agree with TRBD1. V lost 8 bases and J lost 3; bases outside the gene matches: 5. Germline V lookup: CDR1 MNHNS, CDR2 SASEGT. This CDR3 has 13 amino acids. As DNA, the CDR3 is TGTGCCAGCGGGACAGGACCCTACACTGAAGCTTTCTTT. Encoded protein: CASGTGPYTEAFF.

On this clonotype: A much larger clone differs by one base, so this may be a read error. V gene TRBV2 combines with J gene TRBJ2-3; TRBD1 is a possible D gene (5 bases). Germline assignment: CDR1 SNHLY and CDR2 FYNNEI. This CDR3 is built from 14 residues. The CDR3 loop is CACSDRSGTDTQYF. The CDR3 DNA reads as TGTGCCTGCAGTGACAGATCAGGCACAGATACGCAGTATTTT.

This clonotype has only a few counts. CDR3 nucleotide sequence: TGTGCCGGCAACCCATTAGAGGGTAGCGGGGCCTGGGAGACCCAGTACTTC. This translates into CAGNPLEGSGAWETQYF. The chain joins TRBV7-2 to TRBJ2-5; 8 bases map to TRBD2. This CDR3 is 17 amino acids long. Per the germline V gene, CDR1 is SGHTA and CDR2 is FQGNSA. V gave up 11 bases and J gave up 5 bases; unmatched junction bases: 22.

The chain couples TRBV7-9 to TRBJ1-1; a weak D match, TRBD1 (5 bases). CDR1 is SEHNR, CDR2 FQNEAQ, per germline (reference sequence). The CDR3 consists of 17 residues. Deletions cut 5 bases from V and 11 bases from J, with 30 bases between. The CDR3 DNA is TGTGCCAGCAGCCCTCCGGTGGTGGGACTGTCTCAAAACGGTGCTTTCTTT. Residues: CASSPPVVGLSQNGAFF.

The table lists this clonotype with many counts. The chain carries TRBV7-9 and TRBJ2-5; D gene unclear. The ends were cut back, 7 bases at V and 0 bases at J, with 15 bases in the middle. This CDR3 region has 15 residues. Germline V CDR1 and CDR2: SEHNR, FQNEAQ (reference sequence). CDR3 amino acids: CASTPRGPHQETQYF. The CDR3, as DNA: TGTGCCAGCACCCCGCGAGGACCGCACCAAGAGACCCAGTACTTC.

This clonotype was counted only a few times. This chain joins TRBV7-9 and TRBJ2-2, with D tentatively TRBD2 (6 bases). The CDR3 spans 14 residues. Trimming took 3 bases from V and 5 from J, leaving 10 bases between them. Germline CDR1 reads SEHNR; CDR2 reads FQNEAQ (reference sequence). The chain's CDR3 is CASSFRRGTGELFF. The CDR3 nucleotides read TGTGCCAGCAGCTTTAGGCGGGGAACCGGGGAGCTGTTTTTT.

The gene calls are TRBV4-1 and TRBJ2-7; D perhaps matches TRBD1 (5 bases). CDR3 length: 14 residues. Germline values: CDR1 MGHRA, CDR2 YSYEKL. The V end was cut by 2 bases, the J end by 3 bases, with 11 bases between. The CDR3 is CASSQQGTNYEQYF. The CDR3 DNA reads TGCGCCAGCAGCCAACAGGGAACAAACTACGAGCAGTACTTC.

The J gene is TRBJ1-2, the V gene TRBV4-1; no reliable D call. The CDR3 runs 16 residues. The germline CDR1 and CDR2 sequences are MGHRA and YSYEKL. V lost 0 bases and J 0 bases, leaving 11 bases between the germline ends. CDR3 residues: CASSQDMAKANYGYTF. The CDR3 DNA is TGCGCCAGCAGCCAAGATATGGCCAAAGCTAACTATGGCTACACCTTC.

This clonotype was seen many times. The gene calls are TRBV12-3 or TRBV12-4 and TRBJ1-3, with 7 bases fitting TRBD1. The V segment lost 5 bases and the J segment 0 bases; nucleotides outside the gene matches: 7. CDR3 size: 16 residues. The CDR3 coding sequence is TGTGCCAGCAGTGCAAGACAGGGAAGCTCTGGAAACACCATATATTTT. Translating it yields CASSARQGSSGNTIYF.

This clonotype was recorded many times. V and J are TRBV2 and TRBJ2-5; TRBD1 agrees at 7 bases. V trimming: 3 bases; J trimming: 3 bases; junction bases outside the gene matches: 13. The CDR3 spans 17 residues. The germline CDR1 and CDR2 sequences are SNHLY and FYNNEI. CDR3 sequence: CASSDPPSGTAKETQYF. DNA for the CDR3: TGTGCCAGCAGTGATCCGCCTTCTGGGACAGCTAAAGAGACCCAGTACTTC.

This clonotype has a count of ten or more. This chain joins TRBV5-1 and TRBJ2-5, with D hard to call. The CDR3 covers 15 residues. Germline loops: CDR1 SGHRS, CDR2 YFSETQ. Trimming left V 0 bases short and J 3 bases short, with 12 bases between. Here the CDR3 reads CASSLGLVGEETQYF. The CDR3 bases are TGCGCCAGCAGCTTGGGCCTGGTTGGTGAAGAGACCCAGTACTTC.

J is TRBJ2-7 and V is TRBV6-2 or TRBV6-3, with D possibly TRBD1 on 6 matching bases. The CDR3 is 13 residues long. Trimming took 8 bases from V and 3 from J, leaving 14 bases between them. Germline CDR1 and CDR2: MNHEY and SVGEGT. CDR3 amino acids: CASSGTLLYEQYF. CDR3 DNA sequence: TGTGCCAGCTCCGGGACACTTCTCTACGAGCAGTACTTC.

At least ten counts were recorded for this clonotype. V is TRBV11-2 and J is TRBJ1-1; D is uncertain. This CDR3 region has 13 residues. V was cut by 3 bases and J by 1 base, with 6 bases left in between. Germline-derived CDR1 and CDR2 are SGHAT and FQNNGV. As DNA, the CDR3 is TGTGCCAGCAGCTTTTACAAGAACACTGAAGCTTTCTTT. Its translation is CASSFYKNTEAFF.

The CDR3 region is CASSSGGGEQFF. The CDR3 DNA follows: TGTGCCAGCAGTTCGGGGGGCGGTGAGCAGTTCTTC. The V gene is TRBV27, the J gene TRBJ2-1; D possibly corresponds to TRBD2 (7 bases). The ends were cut back, 4 bases at V and 9 bases at J, with 10 bases in the middle. The CDR3 has 12 residues. CDR1 is MNHEY and CDR2 is SMNVEV in the germline V gene (reference sequence).

V and J are TRBV27 and TRBJ2-2, with TRBD1 identical over 7 bases. V was pared by 5 bases and J by 3 bases, with 3 bases of the junction left unmatched. Germline V gene lookup returns CDR1 MNHEY and CDR2 SMNVEV (reference sequence). The CDR3 sequence is 14 residues long. The CDR3 bases are TGTGCCAGCAGTGGAACAGGGGACACCGGGGAGCTGTTTTTT. Translated: CASSGTGDTGELFF.

This clonotype was observed many times. In DNA, the CDR3 is TGTGCCAGCAGTTTAGGGGGGGCAGGGGGTAACGAGCAGTACTTC. It translates to CASSLGGAGGNEQYF. The chain joins TRBV28 to TRBJ2-7; D tentatively fits TRBD1 or TRBD2 (7 bases each). This CDR3 comprises 15 residues. Germline V gene data show CDR1 as MDHEN and CDR2 as SYDVKM. The germline V and J ends were trimmed by 2 bases and 5 bases, with 16 bases remaining between them. The full variable domain, in which reference TRBV28 and TRBJ2-7 provide the parts outside the CDR3, is DVKVTQSSRYLVKRTGEKVFLECVQDMDHENMFWYRQDPGLGLRLIYFSYDVKMKEKGDIPEGYSVSREKKERFSLILESASTNQTSMYLCASSLGGAGGNEQYFGPGTRLTVT.